These 26 T cell receptor beta chains were all obtained from the same sample, sequenced in a study of breast tumors, draining lymph nodes, adjacent tissues. Axillary draining lymph nodes of breast cancer patients supplied the node samples. Each CDR3 protein is one row after TCRdb ran MiXCR on the multiplex PCR reads. The table records fewer than 150,000 distinct CDR3 sequences, 21% of them present only once. The sequenced sample consisted of axillary lymph node tissue. The receptors derive from a female donor with breast cancer. Some clones in this sample may be carry-over from other donors' samples.

This clonotype was observed many times. The chain recombines TRBV6-6 with TRBJ2-7; D remains ambiguous. The CDR3 is 15 amino acids. Trimming left V 1 base short and J 5 bases short, with 15 bases between. Germline assignment: CDR1 MNHNY and CDR2 SVGAGI (reference sequence). CDR3 DNA sequence: TGTGCCAGCAGTTACTTAGGACCGCGCCAAGACGAGCAGTACTTC. This codes for CASSYLGPRQDEQYF.

This clonotype was observed at least ten times. The chain is built from TRBV6-1 and TRBJ1-2; no firm D call. This CDR3 comprises 13 residues. The V end lost 8 bases, the J end lost 4 bases, and 14 bases lay between the germline ends. The germline gives CDR1 MNHNS, CDR2 SASEGT. CDR3 loop: CASSRESLYGYTF. Here the CDR3 DNA reads TGTGCCAGCTCCCGGGAGTCCCTCTATGGCTACACCTTC.

Concerning this clonotype: This may arise from a read error, as a much more abundant clone is one base away. This chain uses TRBV20-1 with TRBJ1-4, with a tentative D call TRBD1 (6 bases). The CDR3 loop spans 14 amino acids. Germline V gives CDR1 DFQATT, CDR2 SNEGSKA (reference sequence). CDR3 sequence: CSARDSTTNEELFF. The DNA of the CDR3 is TGCAGTGCTAGGGACAGCACAACTAATGAAGAACTGTTTTTT.

This clonotype showed up many times. The CDR3 nucleotides read TGTGCCACCTCACCTGGACAGAGGACCTCCGGGGAGCTGTTTTTT. Translated: CATSPGQRTSGELFF. The genes are TRBV10-3 and TRBJ2-2; a possible D gene is TRBD1 (6 bases). V lost 10 bases to trimming and J lost 6 bases, with 21 bases between them. CDR1 is ENHRY and CDR2 is SYGVKD in the germline V gene. This CDR3 contains 15 residues.

This clonotype came up many times. The chain recombines TRBV27 with TRBJ2-7; TRBD2 agrees at 10 bases. The trim removed 6 bases at V and 7 bases at J, leaving 6 bases unmatched. The CDR3 consists of 13 residues. Germline CDR1 MNHEY, CDR2 SMNVEV (reference sequence). The CDR3 DNA reads TGTGCCAGCAGGTCTAGCGGGAGAGGAGAGCAGTACTTC. It yields the protein CASRSSGRGEQYF.

This clonotype was counted a few times. This could be a read error, since a much larger clone is one nucleotide away. The chain couples TRBV20-1 to TRBJ1-2, with D possibly TRBD1 on 6 matching bases. V lost 3 bases to trimming and J lost 7 bases, with 15 bases between them. Germline CDR1 reads DFQATT; CDR2 reads SNEGSKA (reference sequence). CDR3 size: 13 residues. Here the CDR3 reads CSASGGVAGGYTF. CDR3 coding DNA: TGCAGTGCTAGCGGGGGCGTCGCCGGTGGCTACACCTTC.

Details on this clonotype: A read error is possible here, since a much larger clone lies one base away. The V gene is TRBV29-1, the J gene TRBJ1-2; D call uncertain. Trimming pared 4 bases from V and 7 bases from J, leaving 7 bases between. The CDR3 sequence is 10 residues long. The V gene's germline CDR1 is SQVTM and CDR2 ANQGSEA. The DNA of the CDR3 is TGCAGCGTTGCCACCGTTGGCTACACCTTC. Translated: CSVATVGYTF.

This rearrangement joins TRBV6-1 to TRBJ1-2; D gene ambiguous. Trimming stripped 4 bases from V and 3 bases from J, with 9 bases between. Germline values: CDR1 MNHNS, CDR2 SASEGT. The CDR3 sequence is 13 residues long. The CDR3 sequence is CASSGARDYGYTF. CDR3 nucleotide sequence: TGTGCCAGCAGTGGAGCCCGGGACTATGGCTACACCTTC.

This clonotype was observed a handful of times. The chain employs TRBV28 and TRBJ1-2; TRBD1 aligns across 10 bases. CDR3 size: 15 residues. The germline V gene encodes CDR1 MDHEN and CDR2 SYDVKM. The J segment lost 4 bases and the V segment lost 5 bases, leaving 7 bases of the junction unmatched. For the CDR3, the DNA is TGTGCCAGCAGTATAAGACAGGGGGCCCTCTATGGCTACACCTTC. Translation gives CASSIRQGALYGYTF.

Notes on this clonotype: A much larger clone sits a single nucleotide away, making a read error possible. The chain joins TRBV10-3 to TRBJ1-2, with a tentative D call TRBD1 (5 bases). Trimming left V 7 bases short and J 4 bases short, with 13 bases between. The CDR3 has 13 amino acids. Per germline, CDR1 ENHRY and CDR2 SYGVKD. The CDR3 DNA follows: TGTGCCATCACCATCGGGGCGAGCTATGGCTACACCTTC. This sequence encodes CAITIGASYGYTF.

On this clonotype itself: This may be a read error: a much more frequent sequence differs by one nucleotide. The chain has TRBV7-2 and TRBJ1-2; the D is unclear. Germline values: CDR1 SGHTA, CDR2 FQGNSA. CDR3 size: 14 residues. This CDR3 reads CASSLSAVNYGYPF. The CDR3 region has the DNA TGTGCCAGCAGCCTAAGTGCGGTTAACTATGGCTACCCCTTC.

This clonotype was counted many times. This chain connects TRBV19 to TRBJ2-2; the match to TRBD1 covers 10 bases. V trimming: 2 bases; J trimming: 1 base; junction bases outside the gene matches: 4. CDR3 length: 17 residues. The germline gives CDR1 LNHDA, CDR2 SQIVND (reference sequence). CDR3 nucleotides: TGTGCCAGTAGTATAATAAGGGACAGGGGGAACACCGGGGAGCTGTTTTTT. Amino acids: CASSIIRDRGNTGELFF.

This clonotype appeared many times. The chain has TRBV7-9 and TRBJ2-5; TRBD2 is a possible D gene (5 bases). Per germline, CDR1 SEHNR and CDR2 FQNEAQ (reference sequence). The CDR3 sequence is 14 residues long. V shed 5 bases and J shed 4 bases, with 14 bases lying between them. As DNA, the CDR3 is TGTGCCAGCAGCCCCGGGGAAATCGGAGAGACCCAGTACTTC. Its protein is CASSPGEIGETQYF.

Worth noting for this clonotype: A much larger clone differs from this one at a single base, so this may be a read error. V usage is TRBV10-3 and J usage is TRBJ2-3; 12 nucleotides match TRBD2. Germline CDR1 is ENHRY and CDR2 is SYGVKD. The CDR3 loop spans 14 amino acids. CDR3 nucleotide sequence: TGTGCCATCAAGACTAGCGGGAGTGCAGATACGCGGTATTTT. It codes for CAIKTSGSADTRYF.

This clonotype was counted many times. The chain links TRBV20-1 to TRBJ2-1, with D possibly being TRBD1 or TRBD2 (6 bases each). The CDR3 loop spans 15 amino acids. Germline lookup yields CDR1 DFQATT and CDR2 SNEGSKA (reference sequence). The V end lost 3 bases, the J end lost 4 bases, and 16 bases lay between the germline ends. The CDR3 sequence: CSASNSGAKYNEQFF. In DNA, the CDR3 is TGCAGTGCTAGTAACTCGGGGGCTAAATACAATGAGCAGTTCTTC.

The chain has TRBV11-2 and TRBJ2-6, with D possibly being TRBD1 or TRBD2 (5 bases each). From germline, CDR1 is SGHAT and CDR2 FQNNGV. The CDR3 is 19 residues long. The ends were cut back, 7 bases at V and 0 bases at J, with 22 bases in the middle. The CDR3 sequence is CASKAIGAVKPSGANVLTF. The CDR3 bases are TGTGCCAGCAAAGCCATCGGGGCCGTAAAGCCCTCTGGGGCCAACGTCCTGACTTTC.

This clonotype was recorded many times. This chain connects TRBV27 to TRBJ2-5; no clear D gene. This CDR3 region has 13 residues. Trimming cost V 3 bases and J 2 bases, with 7 bases left between them. Germline V gene sequence: CDR1 MNHEY, CDR2 SMNVEV (reference sequence). DNA for the CDR3: TGTGCCAGCAGTTTGGTTTGGCAAGAGACCCAGTACTTC. Its protein is CASSLVWQETQYF.

This clonotype was counted many times. This chain uses TRBV3-1 with TRBJ2-3; a weak D match, TRBD2 (6 bases). The germline V gene encodes CDR1 LGHDT and CDR2 YNNKEL (reference sequence). Trimming removed 1 base from V and 2 bases from J, with 10 bases in between. The CDR3 runs to 15 residues. The DNA for the CDR3 is TGTGCCAGCAGCCAAGGCGGGATGACCACAGATACGCAGTATTTT. Amino acid sequence: CASSQGGMTTDTQYF.

This clonotype has at least ten counts. The rearrangement joins TRBV3-1 to TRBJ2-3; 7 nucleotides match TRBD1. Trimming cost V 2 bases and J 5 bases; bases outside gene matches: 1. From germline, CDR1 is LGHDT and CDR2 YNNKEL (reference sequence). The CDR3 covers 13 residues. CDR3 sequence reads: CASSQNRGDTQYF. CDR3 nucleotide sequence: TGTGCCAGCAGCCAAAACAGGGGAGATACGCAGTATTTT.

This clonotype appeared many times. V usage is TRBV7-9 and J usage is TRBJ2-3; 8 bases fit TRBD2. The CDR3 covers 16 residues. Germline values: CDR1 SEHNR, CDR2 FQNEAQ (reference sequence). Trimming removed 2 bases from V and 3 bases from J; junction bases left unmatched: 7. CDR3 coding DNA: TGTGCCAGCAGCTTATCAAGCGGGAGAGGGACAGATACGCAGTATTTT. Its translation is CASSLSSGRGTDTQYF.

Regarding this clonotype: This could be a read error, since a much larger clone is one nucleotide away. J is TRBJ1-6 and V is TRBV3-1, with no clear D. The CDR3 is made up of 13 amino acids. Trimming left V 3 bases short and J 8 bases short, with 8 bases between. Looked up from germline, CDR1 is LGHDT and CDR2 is YNNKEL (reference sequence). The chain's CDR3 is CASSQDGDSPLHF. The CDR3 DNA sequence: TGTGCCAGCAGCCAGGACGGGGATTCACCCCTCCACTTT.

On this clonotype itself: Just one base apart from a much larger clone, this may be a read error. For the CDR3, the DNA is TGTGCCACCAGCAATCTGGGGAACGCCGGGGAGCTGTTTTTT. It specifies CATSNLGNAGELFF. The chain recombines TRBV15 with TRBJ2-2; no firm D call. The CDR3 totals 14 residues. CDR1 is LNHNV and CDR2 is YYDKDF in the germline V gene (reference sequence).

This clonotype was seen repeatedly, ten times or more. The chain joins TRBV6-6 to TRBJ1-5; 7 bases agree with TRBD1. The V gene end was trimmed by 7 bases and the J gene end by 2 bases; junction bases not matched to a gene: 5. The germline gives CDR1 MNHNY, CDR2 SVGAGI (reference sequence). The CDR3 has 14 residues. DNA of the CDR3: TGTGCCAGCATCAGGGGGGACGGCAATCAGCCCCAGCATTTT. Protein product: CASIRGDGNQPQHF.

The chain carries TRBV27 and TRBJ1-5; TRBD1 is a possible D gene (5 bases). V gave up 1 base and J gave up 6 bases, with 10 bases separating them. Germline V lookup: CDR1 MNHEY, CDR2 SMNVEV (reference sequence). CDR3 length: 14 residues. The DNA of the CDR3 is TGTGCCAGCAGTTTATGGGGGGAGTTTCAGCCCCAGCATTTT. Translated: CASSLWGEFQPQHF.

This clonotype was seen many times. The chain links TRBV10-3 to TRBJ2-3, with 10 bases fitting TRBD2. The junction had 2 bases not matched to a gene; V was cut back by 6 bases and J by 2 bases. Germline CDR1 ENHRY, CDR2 SYGVKD. The length of the CDR3 is 14 residues. The CDR3, as DNA: TGTGCCATCAGGACTAGCGGGTCCACAGATACGCAGTATTTT. Translated, it gives CAIRTSGSTDTQYF.

This clonotype was seen many times. The chain carries TRBV2 and TRBJ2-7, with a weak D call TRBD1 (5 bases). With 4 bases removed from V and 6 bases from J, the gap between germline ends came to 10 bases. The CDR3 is made up of 12 amino acids. The germline gives CDR1 SNHLY, CDR2 FYNNEI. The CDR3 spells CASSGQFLEQYF. The CDR3 nucleotides are TGTGCCAGCAGTGGACAGTTCCTCGAGCAGTACTTC. The full variable domain, rest sourced from reference TRBV2 and TRBJ2-7, is EPEVTQTPSHQVTQMGQEVILRCVPISNHLYFYWYRQILGQKVEFLVSFYNNEISEKSEIFDDQFSVERPDGSNFTLKIRSTKLEDSAMYFCASSGQFLEQYFGPGTRLTVT.